The entry below describes one T cell receptor beta chain. The clone's antigen remains unknown. The library was prepared using the immunoSEQ multiplex PCR assay. For the multiplex PCR, a mixture combining 60 forward primers for TCR Vbeta segments and 13 reverse primers for TCR Jbeta segments was used. The CDR3 region of rearranged TCR beta genes was amplified from genomic DNA by a multiplex PCR assay. The Illumina HiSeq System was used to sequence the amplified TCR beta libraries as 87-base-pair reads. For the original study's pipeline: A later analysis counted about 82 million unique TCR beta chains across the 666 repertoires, and around 9.9 million of these chains were shared by at least two donors. Raw reads were error-corrected and collapsed into unique sequences with a nearest-neighbor algorithm that merged closely related sequences to remove PCR and sequencing errors. V, D and J gene segments were assigned by aligning CDR3 sequences to IMGT reference sequences. For a sequence to be retained, at least a six-nucleotide match to both a V gene segment and a J gene segment was required. A rearrangement counted as productive if the CDR3 had no stop codons and remained in frame with V and J, and every other rearrangement counted as non-productive. Following IMGT convention, CDR3 was defined as the stretch from the second conserved V-encoded cysteine to the conserved J-encoded phenylalanine. Sequences without an unambiguous match to a single V gene segment were excluded from the earlier analysis of several hundred of the donors. An earlier analysis of a few hundred of the donors classified V segments as functional when productive rearrangements were above 56.7% and as segregating when the standard deviation between donors was above 5%. A statistical classification framework was developed to diagnose cytomegalovirus status using the catalog of TCR beta chain sequences. V and J gene assignment, in a later analysis, came from comparing TCR nucleotide sequences with IMGT/GENE-DB human TR gene sequences. A later analysis assigned CDR3 sequences and most-parsimonious VDJ recombination scenarios with the TCRdist pipeline. In a later analysis, each TCR beta chain was defined by its CDR3 amino acid sequence together with its V-gene family, and reads lacking a unique V-gene family were excluded. A later analysis removed 550 to 700 highly shared, low-generation-probability nucleotide sequences to deal with suspected cross-contamination and a sequencing artifact. In a later analysis, a clonal expansion index was calculated for each public chain from normalized within-repertoire ranks of inferred template counts. Generation probabilities in a later analysis came from a VDJ recombination model fitted to out-of-frame rearrangements, and those results were checked against IGoR. In a later analysis, TCR-TCR, TCR-HLA and TCR-CMV co-occurrence was scored with hypergeometric tests, and a repertoire-size bias correction was applied to TCR pairs. False discovery rates were estimated in a later analysis by permuting HLA or CMV assignments 20 times. A later analysis grouped co-occurring TCRs with DBSCAN, adding TCRdist sequence similarity when clustering within HLA-allele-positive subsets. For co-occurrence clustering, repertoires with fewer than 30,000 or more than 120,000 public chains were excluded, along with about five repertoires with anomalous nucleotide sharing. The clones in this table, taken by TCRdb from immuneACCESS, are in-frame only. Not every clone is retained; where verified, under half of the shortfall comes from an unresolved V gene, and the cause of the rest is unknown. D and trimming come from the DNA, and the V and J calls and clone size come from that table. The sample has about 170,000 clones on record. Jointly, the top ten make up around 0.79% of the sample.

The cohort comprised hundreds of healthy bone marrow donors. All cohort members were sampled while nominally healthy, although unrecorded immune exposures were likely present. The donor was CMV seropositive and belonged to the group of over 250 seropositive cohort members. Every donor gave a peripheral blood sample, and the peripheral blood mononuclear cells from that sample were used for TCR beta sequencing. The Qiagen DNeasy Blood Extraction Kit was used to extract genomic DNA from the blood cell samples. CDR1 and CDR2 are read off the germline V gene (reference sequence) as LNHDA and SQIVND. V has 6 bases trimmed and J has 0 bases trimmed; junction bases matching no gene number 8. Inclusive of the bounding cysteine and phenylalanine, the CDR3 is 16 residues long. The read is trimmed to its CDR3 DNA, 48 bases read in frame from base 1. The data originate from a study of cytomegalovirus exposure and HLA in healthy donors listed by TCRdb under 2017. Study-wide context: In an earlier analysis of about 560 of the donors, roughly 300 Gb of sequence data and 120 million or so unique TCR beta sequences from about 179 million T cells were reported. Donor age, sex, ethnicity and CMV serostatus were compiled alongside the repertoire data. An earlier analysis of several hundred of the donors applied high-throughput TCR beta sequencing to assess whether each TCR beta V gene segment acted as functional or pseudogenic. To predict cytomegalovirus infection status, the study combined high-throughput TCR immunosequencing, statistical association of individual TCRs with disease status, and machine learning. Typing coverage varied by locus: about 629-640 donors for A, B, C, DRB1 and DQB1; roughly 500 for DQA1; about 600 for DPA1; approximately 470 for DPB1. About 300 gigabases of sequencing data and approximately 85 million unique TCR sequences were included in an early release covering about 700 HLA-typed donors. All discovery cohort repertoires had been generated using a single sequencing platform. HLA typing included class I and class II loci at four-digit resolution. On average, around 240,000 unique TCR beta nucleotide sequences were sequenced per donor among 398 genotyped donors of the cohort, with 15% to 20% of those sequences being non-productive. A later analysis re-analyzed previously published TCR beta repertoires from hundreds of donors and added high-resolution HLA genotyping to study TCR occurrence patterns. In the later analysis, no new phenotypic data were used to find candidate immune exposures; instead, reliance was placed on TCR beta sequences and their occurrence across donors. The study aimed to test whether signatures of past pathogen exposure could be identified by cataloging public T cell receptors. A later genetic analysis used genome-wide SNP genotypes for about 65% of the 666 donors, treating that subset as a discovery cohort. Among the roughly 410 genotyped donors, around 81% belonged to the genetic ancestry cluster associated with self-reported Caucasian donors. Besides the first cohort of about 730 subjects, a separate validation cohort made up of over 100 different subjects was used. The study used immunosequencing to profile the T cell repertoires of 666 subjects and linked those repertoires to cytomegalovirus serostatus. Roughly 5 DR-DQ haplotypes were treated as single units for association and clustering because of strong linkage in the cohort.

The study at large found these results: When HLA alleles, especially DR and DQ, strongly co-occurred, attributing TCR associations to individual alleles was difficult. Because counts were too low, seventeen rarely observed V segments, including chromosome 9 orphons, were excluded from the earlier analysis of 587 of the donors. An association between a missense DCLRE1C variant and V-gene and J-gene trimming of TCR beta chains was found in a later genetic analysis and replicated in an independent cohort. Broadly in line with IMGT annotations, most TCR beta V segments showed up in productive rearrangements about 90% or about 30% of the time in an earlier analysis of 587 of the donors. Across donors, most TCR sequences were observed very rarely, whereas some public TCRs were present in many individuals. Only TCR beta chains were sequenced in this cohort, and the absence of alpha or paired-chain data limited detectable features. The authors suggested that the approach could potentially be generalized to other disease states and immunological phenotypes. The classifier was reported to diagnose cytomegalovirus status with high specificity and sensitivity in both the original and validation cohorts. A further reported finding was that TCR beta sequences accurately predicted the HLA-A and HLA-B alleles for most subjects in the first cohort. Linkage disequilibrium might explain the correlated functional status among segregating V segments, but an unknown experimental factor could not be ruled out. A total of about 180 TCR beta chains were listed by the study as associated with cytomegalovirus. Immune exposure information for the cohort was limited to CMV serostatus. HLA typing was unavailable for some donors at each locus, so association tests used only the typed subset. In a later analysis, the rate of TCR association differed among HLA loci, with DRB1 alleles having the most associated TCRs and HLA-C alleles having the fewest. Specific HLA alleles were associated with about 17,000 TCR beta sequences at a false discovery rate of 0.05 in a later analysis. A later analysis found that most CMV-associated TCR beta chains appeared HLA-restricted, with HLA associations seemingly driven largely by CMV exposure. Compared with equally common non-associated chains, HLA-associated TCR beta chains in a later analysis were more clonally expanded and had lower generation probabilities. Because the 87-base-pair reads could not distinguish some IMGT-functional V segments, including TRBV6-2 and TRBV6-3, those segments were excluded. In vitro tests confirmed that three of the cytomegalovirus-associated TCR beta chains recognize cytomegalovirus antigens. Roughly uniform sequencing depth across donors was assumed in presence/absence analyses, although this assumption may not hold. In a later analysis, several top co-occurrence clusters were reported to appear linked to parvovirus B19, influenza, CMV and Epstein-Barr virus. The sequencing pipeline was judged likely to have produced a cluster of highly shared sequence variants as a technical artifact. Compared with the roughly 600-donor mean, donors in an Asian-associated ancestry cluster had fewer N-insertions in productive TCRs, according to a later genetic analysis.

Sequencing input: PBMCs. This sequence originates from a woman between 18 and 29 years old in good health and CMV-seropositive. Recombination joined TRBV19 with TRBJ1-1; TRBD1 aligns with 9 central bases. The CDR3 has the sequence CASRPRGDRVNTEAFF. The DNA sequence reads TGTGCCAGTAGGCCCCGGGGGGACAGGGTGAACACTGAAGCTTTCTTT.